The rows below give T cell receptor beta chains drawn from one sample of a study of T cell responses to AZD1222 COVID-19 vaccine. Measured with immunoSEQ multiplex PCR; TCRdb has only the in-frame clones, and not every one. The table has 180,000 or so clones, 90% to 95% seen once. The sample in question was peripheral blood, obtained on day 0 of AZD1222 vaccination. Receptor source: an adult in good health. Each CDR3 is given with its conserved first and last residue. The D gene is left open where the match is weak. Not every row has a clone size; where given, it reads once, few, many or a size class.

TRBJ2-1,TRBD2,19,TRBV18,NA,CASSPRDTLAGGYYNEQFF,TGTGCCAGCTCCCCAAGGGACACCCTAGCGGGAGGTTACTACAATGAGCAGTTCTTC
TRBJ1-2,NA,11,TRBV19,NA,CASSDYGSYTF,TGTGCCAGTAGTGATTACGGCTCCTACACCTTC
TRBJ1-1,NA,14,TRBV25-1,NA,CASSEEFRNTEAFF,TGTGCCAGCAGTGAAGAGTTCAGGAACACTGAAGCTTTCTTT
TRBJ1-2,NA,11,TRBV20-1,NA,CSATQVYGYTF,TGCAGTGCTACACAGGTCTATGGCTACACCTTC
TRBJ2-6,NA,14,TRBV7-9,NA,CASSLRSGANVLTF,TGTGCCAGCAGCCTACGCTCTGGGGCCAACGTCCTGACTTTC
TRBJ1-2,NA,13,TRBV27,NA,CASSLSLNYGYTF,TGTGCCAGCAGTTTATCCTTAAACTATGGCTACACCTTC
TRBJ2-1,TRBD2,15,TRBV6-5,NA,CASSPGTSEYNEQFF,TGTGCCAGCAGTCCAGGGACTAGCGAGTACAATGAGCAGTTCTTC
TRBJ1-1,NA,12,TRBV19,NA,CASSYQNTEAFF,TGTGCCAGTAGTTACCAGAACACTGAAGCTTTCTTT
TRBJ1-3,NA,13,TRBV29-1,once,CSGSQGPGNTIYF,TGCAGCGGGTCCCAGGGCCCTGGAAACACCATATATTTT
TRBJ2-7,TRBD1,14,TRBV5-8,once,CASSLGQGLNEQYF,TGTGCCAGCAGCCTGGGACAGGGTCTCAACGAGCAGTACTTC
TRBJ2-7,NA,14,TRBV18,NA,CASSEEGNTYEQYF,TGTGCCAGCTCAGAGGAGGGGAATACCTACGAGCAGTACTTC
TRBJ1-5,NA,16,TRBV7-9,NA,CASSLNVGEGNQPQHF,TGTGCCAGCAGCTTAAATGTTGGGGAGGGGAATCAGCCCCAGCATTTT
TRBJ2-7,NA,17,TRBV11-3,NA,CASSLSSGEVSSYEQYF,TGTGCCAGCAGCTTGTCCTCGGGGGAGGTGAGCTCCTACGAGCAGTACTTC
TRBJ1-5,TRBD1,12,TRBV28,NA,CASRQGDQPQHF,TGTGCCAGCAGACAGGGGGATCAGCCCCAGCATTTT
TRBJ2-3,NA,13,TRBV6-4,many,CASSGDGTDTQYF,TGTGCCAGCAGTGGGGATGGCACAGATACGCAGTATTTT
TRBJ2-3,NA,12,TRBV4-1,NA,CASSHVLDTQYF,TGCGCCAGCAGCCACGTTTTAGATACGCAGTATTTT
TRBJ2-5,TRBD1,14,TRBV9,NA,CASSVTGGEETQYF,TGTGCCAGCAGCGTGACAGGGGGCGAAGAGACCCAGTACTTC
TRBJ2-7,NA,15,TRBV6-5,NA,CASDTSPTGTREQYF,TGTGCCAGCGACACCAGTCCGACAGGTACTAGGGAGCAGTACTTC
TRBJ1-5,NA,17,TRBV19,NA,CASSIAHRVQGNQPQHF,TGTGCCAGTAGTATAGCCCACAGGGTGCAGGGCAATCAGCCCCAGCATTTT
TRBJ1-2,NA,13,TRBV4-1,NA,CASSQDGTVDYTF,TGCGCCAGCAGCCAAGACGGGACGGTGGACTACACCTTC
TRBJ1-3,TRBD1,16,TRBV19,NA,CASSMMGQSSGNTIYF,TGTGCCAGTAGTATGATGGGACAGAGCTCTGGAAACACCATATATTTT
TRBJ1-1,NA,15,TRBV18,NA,CASSPVFPRSTEAFF,TGTGCCAGCTCACCAGTTTTTCCGAGATCCACTGAAGCTTTCTTT
TRBJ2-1,NA,13,TRBV10-1,NA,CASSESRGNEQFF,TGCGCCAGCAGTGAGTCACGCGGGAATGAGCAGTTCTTC
TRBJ2-7,TRBD1,18,TRBV5-1,NA,CASSPGTVSRSVLYEQYF,TGCGCCAGCAGCCCGGGGACAGTCTCCCGCTCGGTACTCTACGAGCAGTACTTC
TRBJ1-6,NA,16,TRBV3-1/TRBV3-2,NA,CASSQVGGSYNSPLHF,TGTGCCAGCAGCCAGGTTGGCGGCAGCTATAATTCACCCCTCCACTTT
TRBJ1-5,NA,15,TRBV27,NA,CASSLSVGSNQPQHF,TGTGCCAGCAGTTTATCTGTAGGCAGCAATCAGCCCCAGCATTTT
TRBJ2-1,NA,15,TRBV5-1,NA,CASSLDSTFNNEQFF,TGCGCCAGCAGCTTAGACTCGACTTTCAACAATGAGCAGTTCTTC
TRBJ1-2,NA,15,TRBV6-1,NA,CASSEAPLGHYGYTF,TGTGCCAGCAGTGAGGCTCCCCTGGGCCACTATGGCTACACCTTC
TRBJ2-7,TRBD2,16,TRBV7-6,NA,CASSGAGPTSSYEQYF,TGTGCCAGCAGCGGAGCGGGACCAACTTCTTCCTACGAGCAGTACTTC
TRBJ1-1,NA,15,TRBV7-2,NA,CASSSGWEEGTEAFF,TGTGCCAGCAGCTCCGGGTGGGAGGAGGGCACTGAAGCTTTCTTT
TRBJ1-1,NA,12,TRBV5-1,NA,CASSSPDGVGNF,TGCGCCAGCAGCTCACCGGACGGCGTGGGGAACTTT
TRBJ1-3,NA,19,TRBV10-2,NA,CASSESLQESALEGNTIYF,TGCGCCAGCAGTGAGTCGCTCCAGGAGTCGGCATTGGAAGGAAACACCATATATTTT
TRBJ1-1,TRBD1,19,TRBV7-6,once,CASSLAPPDRVLPNTEAFF,TGTGCCAGCAGCTTAGCCCCCCCGGACAGGGTGCTACCGAACACTGAAGCTTTCTTT
TRBJ2-7,NA,13,TRBV6-5,NA,CASSPVTYYEQYF,TGTGCCAGCAGTCCAGTTACCTACTACGAGCAGTACTTC
TRBJ2-5,NA,14,TRBV25-1,NA,CASSESLPPETQYF,TGTGCCAGCAGTGAGAGCCTACCCCCGGAGACCCAGTACTTC
TRBJ1-2,NA,12,TRBV19,once,CASTDEGDGYTF,TGTGCCAGTACCGACGAAGGGGATGGCTACACCTTC
TRBJ1-5,NA,15,TRBV7-2,NA,CASSFTGRSAQPQHF,TGTGCCAGCAGCTTCACGGGACGGAGCGCTCAGCCCCAGCATTTT
TRBJ2-7,NA,14,TRBV7-6,NA,CASSPSEQSYEQYF,TGTGCCAGCAGCCCCAGCGAACAGTCCTACGAGCAGTACTTC
TRBJ2-2,NA,14,TRBV25-1,NA,CASSPGRDTGELFF,TGTGCCAGCAGCCCCGGCCGGGACACCGGGGAGCTGTTTTTT
TRBJ2-1,NA,16,TRBV4-1,NA,CASSQEFPGPYNEQFF,TGCGCCAGCAGCCAAGAATTCCCGGGGCCCTACAATGAGCAGTTCTTC
TRBJ2-3,NA,16,TRBV10-3,NA,CAISESGGTRTDTQYF,TGTGCCATCAGTGAGTCGGGGGGGACACGCACAGATACGCAGTATTTT